This T cell receptor (beta chain) was obtained from a study of a mutant IDH1 vaccine in newly diagnosed glioma. CDR1 SQVTM and CDR2 ANQGSEA come from the germline V gene. The CDR3 is 12 residues long. V lost 6 bases to trimming and J lost 4 bases, with 12 bases between them. Repertoires were generated with immunoSEQ multiplex PCR, while TCRdb's copy carries only in-frame clones and drops some. The sample has 45,000 to 65,000 clones, roughly 61% seen once. On this clone: Its target is unknown.

Time point in this sample: week 47, end of study. Mutant IDH1 20-mer peptide, at 300 ug, made up each vaccine dose, with topical imiquimod. Donor diagnoses consisted of new WHO grade 3 or 4 IDH1-mutant, ATRX-lost astrocytomas. The V gene is TRBV29-1, the J gene TRBJ2-5; D might be TRBD2 (5 bases). The sequence derives from a man aged 40-55 years with glioma. Some clones in this sample may be carry-over from other donors' samples. The sequencing used peripheral blood mononuclear cells (PBMCs), collected from a glioma patient whose treatment included an IDH1 peptide vaccine. The CDR3 here is CSVERRVETQYF. The CDR3 DNA follows: TGCAGCGTGGAGCGGCGGGTAGAGACCCAGTACTTC.